This entry concerns a single TCR beta chain. Measured with immunoSEQ multiplex PCR; TCRdb has only the in-frame clones, and not every one. The top ten clones hold approximately 0.82% of a sample with approximately 160,000 clones, about 96% of them seen once. This specimen comes from a study of cytomegalovirus exposure and HLA in healthy donors. The validation cohort, a group of 120 subjects, included the donors and was separate from the roughly 700-subject first cohort. The CDR3 extends over 17 amino acids. The V and J ends lost 8 bases and 2 bases, in that order; junction bases with no gene match: 13. Germline V gene lookup returns CDR1 SGHVS and CDR2 FNYEAQ.

The chain employs TRBV7-6 and TRBJ2-2; 8 nucleotides agree with TRBD1. The TCR was taken from a woman between 18 and 29 years old in good health and CMV-seronegative. The sample taken for sequencing was PBMCs. The CDR3 region is CASYPWTGTINTGELFF. The CDR3 bases are TGTGCCAGCTACCCCTGGACAGGGACGATTAACACCGGGGAGCTGTTTTTT.